This TCR beta chain was documented in a study of T-cell memory formation after mild COVID-19 (dated by TCRdb to the early 2020s). Turning to the overall study: Most TCR sequence clusters were specific to one of the two donors. In two donors, T-cell clones that expanded and contracted after mild COVID-19 were followed by sequencing TCRalpha and TCRbeta repertoires longitudinally. The cohort was made up of two young adult volunteers, one female and one male, who were previously healthy.

On this clonotype: Its antigen has not been determined. Qualities for individual bases were not recorded, and no much larger clone is one base off.

Points the paper makes about the study in general: Whether the second-wave clones peaking on day 37 were SARS-CoV-2 specific was not confirmed. Contracting CD4+ clones were found mainly in CM and EM memory subsets, while CD8+ clones were enriched in EMRA. The study included only two mild cases, and larger cohorts that include severe cases with pre-infection samples were judged to be necessary. Clones contracting from day 15 to 85 had balanced CD4/CD8 phenotypes, while a second wave expanding from day 15 to 37 was biased towards CD4+. Some responding clones were detected in pre-infection memory, suggesting pre-existing cross-reactive memory T cells joined the SARS-CoV-2 response.

Here V drops 6 bases and J drops 4 bases, and the junction holds 5 bases not matched to any gene. Measured from the cysteine to the phenylalanine, the CDR3 is 13 residues long. Only the CDR3 part of the read is kept: 39 bases, read in frame from the first base. Ficoll-Paque density gradient centrifugation was the method used to isolate PBMCs. Sequencing instrument: Illumina NovaSeq 6000. TCRalpha and TCRbeta cDNA libraries were constructed by 5'RACE with constant-segment primers, with sample barcodes and unique molecular identifiers being introduced. RNA was extracted from every sample with Trizol reagent. The libraries were amplified in two PCR steps, and the second step added a second sample barcode and Illumina TruSeq adapters. The libraries were sequenced on an Illumina NovaSeq using 2 x 150 bp paired-end reads. The study's processing was this. With migec v1.2.7, reads were demultiplexed and then collapsed into UMI-guided consensus sequences. With mixcr v2.1.11, UMI consensuses were aligned to TRA and TRB V and J templates and assembled into clonotypes. A clonotype was counted as expanded or contracted only when both edgeR and NoisET called the clonotype significant, with the noise models trained on biological replicates. edgeR calls used a false discovery rate-adjusted p below 0.01 and a log2 fold-change threshold of 1. PCA with hierarchical clustering of max-normalized trajectories of the 1000 most abundant clonotypes was used as exploratory dynamics analysis. The CD4 or CD8 phenotype of responding clones was assigned using the separately sequenced CD4+ and CD8+ repertoires. TCRdb handled the public reads itself, with Q25 trimming in fastp and clone calling in MiXCR, and kept productive beta chains. Each entry merges the rows of one CDR3 protein and shows their most common DNA and genes. TCRdb, rather than the study authors, made the V and J calls. In this sample the table shows around 33,000 distinct CDR3 sequences, 20% to 25% of which occur a single time. Clones ranked in the top ten supply 1.5% of the sample.

The sequence derives from an adult who had mild COVID-19 (a few samples of this study predate the infection). The sample titles of this study are shuffled in the database, so cell type and time point are left out. Input material: PBMCs or a T cell subset sorted from them (not recorded which). This sequence uses TRBV12-3 or TRBV12-4 and TRBJ2-7, with 8 bases matching TRBD1. DNA sequence: TGTGCCAGCAGCCCAGGGGGCCTTTACGAGCAGTACTTC. It codes for CASSPGGLYEQYF.